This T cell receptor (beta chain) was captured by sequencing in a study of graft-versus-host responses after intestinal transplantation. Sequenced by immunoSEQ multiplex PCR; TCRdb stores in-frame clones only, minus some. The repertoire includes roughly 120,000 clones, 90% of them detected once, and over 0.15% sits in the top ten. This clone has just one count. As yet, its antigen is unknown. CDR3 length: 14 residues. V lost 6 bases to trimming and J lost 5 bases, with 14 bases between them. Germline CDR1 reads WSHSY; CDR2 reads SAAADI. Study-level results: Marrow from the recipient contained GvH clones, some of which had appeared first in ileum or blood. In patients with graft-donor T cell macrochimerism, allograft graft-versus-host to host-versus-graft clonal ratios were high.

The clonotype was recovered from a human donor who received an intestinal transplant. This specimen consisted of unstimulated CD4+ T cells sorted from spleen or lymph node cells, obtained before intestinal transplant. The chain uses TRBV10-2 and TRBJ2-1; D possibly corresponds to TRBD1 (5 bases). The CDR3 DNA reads TGCGCCAGCAGGGTTCGGTCCAGGGACAATGAGCAGTTCTTC. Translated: CASRVRSRDNEQFF.